This T cell receptor (beta chain) was found in a study of technical replicates of blood from several donors. Trimming took off 5 bases at V and 7 bases at J, with 12 bases between the two ends. The CDR3 contains 12 residues. CDR1 is SQVTM, CDR2 ANQGSEA, per germline. Generated by immunoSEQ multiplex PCR, the TCRdb table keeps only in-frame clones and is missing some. The sample lists roughly 60,000 clones; about nine tenths were seen once. This sequence originates from a human donor in good health. Some clones in this sample may be carry-over from other donors' samples. The chain is built from TRBV29-1 and TRBJ2-1, with D possibly TRBD2 on 6 matching bases. Material for sequencing was PBMCs. CDR3 in amino acids: CSVLRGMNEQFF. The CDR3 coding sequence is TGCAGCGTTCTTCGGGGGATGAATGAGCAGTTCTTC.